The rows below give T cell receptor beta chains drawn from one sample of a study of T cell responses to AZD1222 COVID-19 vaccine. Here immunoSEQ multiplex PCR was the method, and the copy in TCRdb shows in-frame clones only, minus some. The data contain around 130,000 clones, approximately 85% of them singletons. Specimen: peripheral blood, collected on day 0 of AZD1222 vaccination. These receptors were taken from an adult in good health. Both conserved end residues are trimmed from each CDR3. Only part of the rows carry a size: once, few, many, or a class if the clone is expanded.

>TRBJ2-2|17|TRBV7-2|-
ASRGRALAGGGNTGELF
>TRBJ2-1|11|TRBV11-2|-
ASSYPSYNEQF
>TRBJ2-1|10|TRBV27|-
ASSIGVNEQF
>TRBJ1-5|11|TRBV7-8|few
ASSTDRENPQH
>TRBJ2-1|12|TRBV19|-
ASSGLAGVVEQF
>TRBJ2-1|19|TRBV24-1|-
ATSDTRGTGGGLIRNNEQF
>TRBJ2-2|13|TRBV19|-
ASSPRRGLTGELF
>TRBJ2-3|15|TRBV6-1|-
ASSGHKKGVFTDTQY
>TRBJ2-7|12|TRBV27|-
ASSYSGNSYEQY
>TRBJ1-1|14|TRBV7-9|-
ASSPRQGSLDTEAF
>TRBJ1-1|10|TRBV2|-
ARGQQNTEAF
>TRBJ1-2|13|TRBV7-2|-
ASSLRQGGRYGYT
>TRBJ1-3|13|TRBV5-6|-
ASSLAGVSGNTIY
>TRBJ1-2|10|TRBV7-3|-
ASSSQGWGYT
>TRBJ2-1|12|TRBV11-2|-
ASSQPGGYNEQF
>TRBJ1-1|8|TRBV29-1|-
SVSDGAAF
>TRBJ1-1|13|TRBV6-5|-
ASSSLPRHNTEAF
>TRBJ2-7|16|TRBV21-1|-
ASSTPRRPGKTSYEQY
>TRBJ1-4|12|TRBV5-8|-
ASSFGTGVEKLF
>TRBJ1-5|14|TRBV18|few
ASSPRTGSSNQPQH
>TRBJ2-5|14|TRBV6-1|-
ASSEFLGDSRETQY
>TRBJ1-5|13|TRBV7-8|-
ASSLTDRSNQPQH
>TRBJ2-7|13|TRBV18|-
ASSPRQGGSYEQY
>TRBJ1-3|11|TRBV9|-
ASSSGSANTIY